These 19 T cell receptor beta chains came from one sample sequenced in a study of T cell responses to AZD1222 COVID-19 vaccine. Profiled with immunoSEQ multiplex PCR; TCRdb holds only in-frame clones, not every one. The sample has fewer than 200,000 clones; 88% are singletons. The sample here was peripheral blood, taken on day 0 of AZD1222 vaccination. The receptors were sampled from an adult in good health.

The table lists this clone with a few counts. The chain uses TRBV6-5 and TRBJ2-7; the D gene is possibly TRBD1 (5 bases). This CDR3 spans 14 amino acids. Germline lookup yields CDR1 MNHEY and CDR2 SVGAGI. V gave up 7 bases and J gave up 0 bases, with 13 bases separating them. The CDR3 reads CASKPQGSSYEQYF. In DNA form, the CDR3 reads TGTGCCAGCAAGCCGCAGGGTAGCTCCTACGAGCAGTACTTC.

J is TRBJ2-5 and V is TRBV6-5, with D hard to call. The CDR3 length is 12 residues. Trimming cost V 7 bases and J 5 bases, with 11 bases left between them. CDR1 and CDR2 (germline): MNHEY, SVGAGI. This CDR3 is CASTTPPETQYF. CDR3 sequence (DNA): TGTGCCAGCACTACCCCCCCTGAGACCCAGTACTTC.

This chain links TRBV4-2 with TRBJ2-1, with D possibly TRBD2 on 5 matching bases. CDR3 length: 16 residues. Germline values: CDR1 LGHNA, CDR2 YNFKEQ. Trimming took 0 bases from V and 4 from J, leaving 13 bases between them. CDR3 nucleotides: TGTGCCAGCAGCCAAGACCTCCGGGGATTTTACAATGAGCAGTTCTTC. Translating it yields CASSQDLRGFYNEQFF.

The chain carries TRBV28 and TRBJ2-6; D perhaps matches TRBD2 (5 bases). There are 15 residues in the CDR3. Trimming shortened V by 3 bases and J by 2 bases, and 8 bases separated the two germline ends. Germline CDR1 reads MDHEN; CDR2 reads SYDVKM. CDR3: CASSLEVPGANVLTF. In nucleotides, the CDR3 is TGTGCCAGCAGTTTGGAGGTGCCTGGGGCCAACGTCCTGACTTTC.

The V and J genes are TRBV3-1 (or the pseudogene TRBV3-2) and TRBJ2-1; 8 bases agree with TRBD2. The CDR3 has 14 amino acids. CDR1 is LGHDT, CDR2 YNNKEL, per germline (reference sequence). Losses at the gene ends were 4 bases for V and 2 bases for J; bases not matched to a gene: 1. The CDR3 reads CASSLLAAYNEQFF. DNA for the CDR3: TGTGCCAGCAGCCTACTAGCGGCCTACAATGAGCAGTTCTTC.

This clone has only one observation. The rearrangement joins TRBV5-4 to TRBJ2-1, with a weak D call TRBD1 (5 bases). Trimming pared 4 bases from V and 1 base from J, leaving 18 bases between. The CDR3 loop spans 17 amino acids. Per germline, CDR1 SGHNT and CDR2 YYREEE (reference sequence). DNA for the CDR3: TGTGCCAGCAGCGGAAGGGCGTGGACACCGTCCTACAATGAGCAGTTCTTC. As protein: CASSGRAWTPSYNEQFF.

The chain joins TRBV12-5 to TRBJ2-7, with TRBD1 matching 8 bases. With V trimmed by 1 base and J by 3 bases, 2 bases remained unmatched. This CDR3 contains 14 residues. Germline values: CDR1 LGHNT, CDR2 FRNRAP. CDR3 sequence (DNA): TGTGCTAGTGGTTTGGGGACAGGGAACTACGAGCAGTACTTC. Translation gives CASGLGTGNYEQYF.

The count of this clone is one. This rearrangement joins TRBV4-2 to TRBJ2-5, with D tentatively TRBD2 (5 bases). The CDR3 extends over 15 amino acids. Germline V CDR1 and CDR2: LGHNA, YNFKEQ. Trimming took off 4 bases at V and 5 bases at J, with 17 bases between the two ends. The CDR3 here is CASSLSVGSGETQYF. The CDR3 DNA reads TGTGCCAGCAGCCTGAGCGTTGGTTCGGGGGAGACCCAGTACTTC.

This rearrangement joins TRBV18 to TRBJ2-7; 9 bases line up with TRBD1. The length of the CDR3 is 14 residues. Looked up from germline, CDR1 is KGHSH and CDR2 is LQKENI. The J segment lost 3 bases and the V segment lost 3 bases, leaving 3 bases of the junction unmatched. CDR3 in amino acids: CASSPGQGFYEQYF. The CDR3 coding sequence is TGTGCCAGCTCACCGGGACAGGGTTTCTACGAGCAGTACTTC.

This clone was found a few times. The chain links TRBV18 to TRBJ1-2; D not resolved. The CDR3 covers 13 residues. V was cut by 6 bases and J by 1 base, with 9 bases left in between. CDR1 is KGHSH and CDR2 is LQKENI in the germline V gene. In nucleotides, the CDR3 is TGTGCCAGCTCTCCTAAAAGTAACTATGGCTACACCTTC. The encoded protein is CASSPKSNYGYTF.

This clone was found once. V and J are TRBV27 and TRBJ2-3; 9 bases match TRBD2. Germline-derived CDR1 and CDR2 are MNHEY and SMNVEV (reference sequence). CDR3 length: 16 residues. Trimming took 2 bases from V and 2 from J; bases not matched to a gene: 5. The DNA for the CDR3 is TGTGCCAGCAGTTTAAGCCTAGCGGGATCCACAGATACGCAGTATTTT. Amino acid sequence: CASSLSLAGSTDTQYF.

The chain uses TRBV7-9 and TRBJ2-1, with TRBD2 matching over 7 bases. CDR1 is SEHNR and CDR2 is FQNEAQ in the germline V gene (reference sequence). J gave up 6 bases and V 5 bases, and 10 bases lay outside the gene matches. The CDR3 covers 15 residues. CDR3 protein: CASSPSQLAPNEQFF. CDR3 in DNA: TGTGCCAGCAGCCCCTCCCAACTAGCGCCCAATGAGCAGTTCTTC. The variable domain in full, with the rest retrieved from reference TRBV7-9 and TRBJ2-1, is DTGVSQNPRHKITKRGQNVTFRCDPISEHNRLYWYRQTLGQGPEFLTYFQNEAQLEKSRLLSDRFSAERPKGSFSTLEIQRTEQGDSAMYLCASSPSQLAPNEQFFGPGTRLTVL.

Concerning this clone itself: Other DNA sequences in the sample encode the same CDR3. J is TRBJ1-1 and V is TRBV19, with TRBD1 as a possible D gene (5 bases). Germline CDR1 is LNHDA and CDR2 is SQIVND (reference sequence). Deletions cut 1 base from V and 1 base from J, with 7 bases between. The CDR3 is made up of 14 amino acids. Here the CDR3 DNA reads TGTGCCAGTAGTATAGTCGGGACGAACACTGAAGCTTTCTTT. It translates to CASSIVGTNTEAFF. Supplemented by reference TRBV19 and TRBJ1-1, the full variable domain reads DGGITQSPKYLFRKEGQNVTLSCEQNLNHDAMYWYRQDPGQGLRLIYYSQIVNDFQKGDIAEGYSVSREKKESFPLTVTSAQKNPTAFYLCASSIVGTNTEAFFGQGTRLTVV.

This chain connects TRBV3-1 (or the pseudogene TRBV3-2) to TRBJ2-7; D not certain. Germline values: CDR1 LGHDT, CDR2 YNNKEL (reference sequence). V was pared by 1 base and J by 5 bases, with 9 bases between. The CDR3 loop spans 13 amino acids. CDR3 nucleotides: TGTGCCAGCAGCCAAGTATCCGGAAACGAGCAGTACTTC. As protein: CASSQVSGNEQYF.

The rearrangement joins TRBV5-1 to TRBJ2-7; D is possibly TRBD1 (6 bases). CDR1 is SGHRS, CDR2 YFSETQ, per germline. This CDR3 is built from 15 residues. The V gene lost 2 bases and the J gene lost 2 bases, with 14 bases spanning the gap. The CDR3 reads CASSFNEAGAYEQYF. DNA for the CDR3: TGCGCCAGCAGCTTTAATGAGGCAGGGGCCTACGAGCAGTACTTC.

CDR3 bases: TGTGCCACCAGTGATCCGGGCGACCCTTCGGATGAGCAGTTCTTC. Protein: CATSDPGDPSDEQFF. This sequence joins TRBV24-1 and TRBJ2-1; D remains unclear. V was cut by 3 bases and J by 8 bases, with 16 bases left in between. Germline-derived CDR1 and CDR2 are KGHDR and SFDVKD. This CDR3 is built from 15 residues.

The chain uses TRBV10-3 and TRBJ2-1; no firm D call. Germline CDR1 is ENHRY and CDR2 is SYGVKD. This CDR3 contains 12 residues. V was clipped by 3 bases and J by 5 bases, with 5 bases between them. CDR3 nucleotide sequence: TGTGCCATCAGTGAAAGGGACAATGAGCAGTTCTTC. Translation: CAISERDNEQFF.

The chain joins TRBV9 to TRBJ2-3, with D possibly called TRBD1 or TRBD2 (6 bases each). V was pared by 4 bases and J by 6 bases, with 18 bases between. From germline, CDR1 is SGDLS and CDR2 YYNGEE. This CDR3 has 15 amino acids. CDR3 loop: CASSPSGGGMDTQYF. The CDR3 DNA sequence: TGTGCCAGCAGCCCCAGCGGAGGGGGGATGGATACGCAGTATTTT.

The chain is built from TRBV9 and TRBJ1-1, with D uncertain. The germline V gene has CDR1 SGDLS and CDR2 YYNGEE. V was pared by 1 base and J by 3 bases, with 13 bases between. The CDR3 sequence is 15 residues long. CDR3 in amino acids: CASSVSLLVDTEAFF. CDR3 DNA: TGTGCCAGCAGCGTATCCCTTTTAGTGGACACTGAAGCTTTCTTT.